This T cell receptor beta chain was profiled in a study of beta chain features in type 1 diabetes. About the research overall: In age, gender and cell yields, patients were similar to healthy donors.

This clone was detected a few times. Its antigen is undetermined. A sort by CD45RO/CCR7/CD25/CD127/CD95/CD27 yielded CD4+ naive, central memory, regulatory and stem cell-like memory cells. General study results and limits: For Type 1 diabetes patients, all four CD4+ subsets carried TCRB CDR3s that were moderately but significantly shorter.

CDR3 length: 17 residues. Every isolated RNA sample was fully reverse transcribed, so sequencing captured expressed TCRB transcripts. Profiling relied on immunoSEQ multiplex PCR, and the TCRdb table lists in-frame clones only, not all of them. Here the sample spans 150,000 or so clones, roughly 63% being singletons. The gene calls are TRBV6-7 and TRBJ2-2, with TRBD2 matching over 8 bases. TRBV6-7 is labeled an ORF, and its function is uncertain. The sequence came from a man younger than 40 with type 1 diabetes. The sample consisted of naive CD4+ T cells from blood. DNA for the CDR3: TGTGCAAAGGCCCCCGGACAAGCGGGGGATAACACCGGGGAGCTGTTTTTT. Amino acids: CAKAPGQAGDNTGELFF.